The sequence of this T cell receptor beta chain was determined in a study of T cells expressing NK-cell markers. Overall study context: One of the eight sequenced donors was seronegative, whereas the other seven were HCMV-seropositive.

As to this clonotype: As yet, its antigen is unknown.

This CDR3 is built from 15 residues. CDR1 SGHRS and CDR2 YFSETQ come from the germline V gene. Study findings and constraints: There were several donors in whom these clonotypes also led the CD3+CD56-NKG2C+ fraction.

TCRdb reprocessed the 5' RACE reads; each CDR3 protein has one entry and no DNA is given. This table lists under 600,000 distinct CDR3 sequences. The sequenced material came from blood T cells: a sorted CD56 or NKG2C T cell subset, CD4+ or CD8+ T cells, or bulk PBMC T cells (not recorded which). The rearrangement uses TRBV5-1 and TRBJ2-7; TCRdb reports TRBD2, a call that lacks DNA to check it against. This sequence originates from a woman in her 50s in good health. CDR3 loop: CASSLLTGGFYEQYF.